The clone carrying this TCR beta chain showed up just a few times. The antigen remains unidentified. This entry comes from a study of response to subunit inactivated influenza vaccine. General study results and limits: Authors suggested seasonal influenza vaccinations each recruit few new T cells.

CDR1 and CDR2 (germline): LGHNA, YNFKEQ. This CDR3 has 16 residues. From the RT-PCR reads, TCRdb called clonotypes with MiXCR, one entry per CDR3 protein. Of fewer than 600,000 distinct CDR3 sequences listed, under 8.5% were seen once; the top ten hold 13%. This sequence was found in a man aged 45 to 75 who received an inactivated influenza vaccine. Source: PBMCs from blood, taken roughly 24 months after vaccination. J is TRBJ2-3 and V is TRBV4-2, with 14 positions matching TRBD2. CDR3 region: CAEQGLAGARTDTQYF. DNA of the CDR3: TGTGCTGAGCAGGGACTAGCGGGAGCACGCACAGATACGCAGTATTTT.